This TCR beta chain was observed in a study of a mutant IDH1 vaccine in newly diagnosed glioma. About the study: The patients received vaccinations eight times, in weeks 1, 3, 5, 7, 11, 15, 19 and 23.

Time point given: week 5, during vaccination. With topical imiquimod, each dose of the vaccine consisted of 300 ug of mutant IDH1 20-mer peptide. Astrocytomas found in donors were new, WHO grade 3 or 4, IDH1-mutant and ATRX-lost. With respect to this clone: Antigen: not known.

V lost 4 bases and J lost 5; bases outside the gene matches: 8. The germline V gene has CDR1 LNHDA and CDR2 SQIVND (reference sequence). The CDR3 sequence is 14 residues long. Findings and caveats of the study: Variations in leading peripheral T cell clonotypes appeared to have no connection with pseudoprogression.

This table comes from immunoSEQ multiplex PCR, and its TCRdb copy is limited to in-frame clones, with some not included. Of about 54,000 clones in the sample, 75% to 85% were seen once. The V call is TRBV19, the J call TRBJ2-7, with TRBD1 matching over 7 bases. The starting material was PBMCs, obtained from a glioma patient whose treatment included an IDH1 peptide vaccine. This TCR derives from a man between 25 and 39 years old with glioma. This chain's CDR3 is CASSKIQGLDEQYF. CDR3 sequence (DNA): TGTGCCAGTAGTAAGATACAGGGGCTCGACGAGCAGTACTTC.